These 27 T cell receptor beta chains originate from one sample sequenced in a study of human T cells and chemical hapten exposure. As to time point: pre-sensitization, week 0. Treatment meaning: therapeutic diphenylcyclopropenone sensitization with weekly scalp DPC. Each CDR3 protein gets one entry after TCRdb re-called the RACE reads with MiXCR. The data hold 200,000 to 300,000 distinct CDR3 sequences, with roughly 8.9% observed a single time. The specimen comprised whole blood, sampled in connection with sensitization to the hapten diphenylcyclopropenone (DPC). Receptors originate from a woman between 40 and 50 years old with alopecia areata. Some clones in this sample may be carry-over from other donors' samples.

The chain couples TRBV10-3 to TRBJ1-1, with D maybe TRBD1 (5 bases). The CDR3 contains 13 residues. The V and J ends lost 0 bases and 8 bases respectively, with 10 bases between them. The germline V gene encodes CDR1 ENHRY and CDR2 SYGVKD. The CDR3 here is CAISESGHPEAFF. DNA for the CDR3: TGTGCCATCAGTGAGTCTGGACACCCCGAAGCTTTCTTT.

The CDR3: CASTPLAGQYNEQFF. The CDR3 nucleotides read TGTGCCAGCACTCCTCTAGCGGGGCAATACAATGAGCAGTTCTTC. The chain recombines TRBV4-2 with TRBJ2-1; 9 bases are a match to TRBD2. Germline V gene data show CDR1 as LGHNA and CDR2 as YNFKEQ. Trimming took 7 bases from V and 4 from J; bases not matched to a gene: 8. This CDR3 spans 15 amino acids.

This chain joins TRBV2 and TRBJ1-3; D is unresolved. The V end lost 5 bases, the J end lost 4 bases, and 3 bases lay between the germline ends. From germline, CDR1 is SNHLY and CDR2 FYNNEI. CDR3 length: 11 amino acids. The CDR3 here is CASSRGNTIYF. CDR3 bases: TGTGCCAGCAGTCGGGGAAACACCATATATTTT. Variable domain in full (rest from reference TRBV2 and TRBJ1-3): EPEVTQTPSHQVTQMGQEVILRCVPISNHLYFYWYRQILGQKVEFLVSFYNNEISEKSEIFDDQFSVERPDGSNFTLKIRSTKLEDSAMYFCASSRGNTIYFGEGSWLTVV.

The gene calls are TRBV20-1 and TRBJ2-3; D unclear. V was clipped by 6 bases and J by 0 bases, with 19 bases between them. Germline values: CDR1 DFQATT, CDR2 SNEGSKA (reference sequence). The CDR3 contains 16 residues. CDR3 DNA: TGCAGTGCCTCTAGGATGGGGTCAGTTAGCACAGATACGCAGTATTTT. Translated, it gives CSASRMGSVSTDTQYF.

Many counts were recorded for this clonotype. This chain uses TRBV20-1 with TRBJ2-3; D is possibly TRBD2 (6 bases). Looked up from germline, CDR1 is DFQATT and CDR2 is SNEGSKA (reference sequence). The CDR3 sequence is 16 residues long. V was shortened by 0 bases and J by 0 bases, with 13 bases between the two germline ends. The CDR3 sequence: CSARDRETTSTDTQYF. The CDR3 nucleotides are TGCAGTGCTAGAGATCGGGAGACTACTAGCACAGATACGCAGTATTTT.

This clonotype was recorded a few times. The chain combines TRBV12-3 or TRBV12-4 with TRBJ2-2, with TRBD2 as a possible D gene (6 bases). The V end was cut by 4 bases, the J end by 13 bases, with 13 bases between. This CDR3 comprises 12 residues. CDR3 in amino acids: CASSSPAGRLFF. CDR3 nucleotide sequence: TGTGCCAGCAGTTCTCCGGCCGGGAGGCTGTTTTTT.

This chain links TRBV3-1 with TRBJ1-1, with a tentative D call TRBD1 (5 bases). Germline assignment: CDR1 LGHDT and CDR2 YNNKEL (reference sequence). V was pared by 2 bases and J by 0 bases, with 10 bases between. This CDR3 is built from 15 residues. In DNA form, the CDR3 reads TGTGCCAGCAGCCAAACGACAGTTATGAACACTGAAGCTTTCTTT. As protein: CASSQTTVMNTEAFF.

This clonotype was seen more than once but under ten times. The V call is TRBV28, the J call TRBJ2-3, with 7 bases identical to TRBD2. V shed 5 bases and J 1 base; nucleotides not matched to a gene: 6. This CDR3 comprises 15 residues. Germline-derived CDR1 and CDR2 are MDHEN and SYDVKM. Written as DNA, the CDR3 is TGTGCCAGCAGTCTCCTGGGAGGGGGCACAGATACGCAGTATTTT. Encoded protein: CASSLLGGGTDTQYF.

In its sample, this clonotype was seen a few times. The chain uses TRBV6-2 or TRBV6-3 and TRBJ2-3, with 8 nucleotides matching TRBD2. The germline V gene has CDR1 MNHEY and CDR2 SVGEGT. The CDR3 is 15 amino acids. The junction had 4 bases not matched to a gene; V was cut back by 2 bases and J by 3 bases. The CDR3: CASSYSGRETDTQYF. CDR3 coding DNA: TGTGCCAGCAGTTACAGCGGGAGAGAAACAGATACGCAGTATTTT.

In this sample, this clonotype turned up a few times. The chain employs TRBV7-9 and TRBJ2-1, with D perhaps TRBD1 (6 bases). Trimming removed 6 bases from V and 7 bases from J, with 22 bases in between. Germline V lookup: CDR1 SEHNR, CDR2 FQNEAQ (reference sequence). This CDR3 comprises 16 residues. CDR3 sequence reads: CASRGAGLSGRNEQFF. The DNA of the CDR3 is TGTGCCAGCAGGGGGGCGGGCTTATCGGGACGGAATGAGCAGTTCTTC.

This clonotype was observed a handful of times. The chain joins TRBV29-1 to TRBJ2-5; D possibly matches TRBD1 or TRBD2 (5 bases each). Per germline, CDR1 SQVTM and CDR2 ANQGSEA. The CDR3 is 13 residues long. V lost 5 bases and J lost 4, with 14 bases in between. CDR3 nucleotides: TGCAGCGTTCGGCGAGGGGTTGGAGAGACCCAGTACTTC. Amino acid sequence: CSVRRGVGETQYF.

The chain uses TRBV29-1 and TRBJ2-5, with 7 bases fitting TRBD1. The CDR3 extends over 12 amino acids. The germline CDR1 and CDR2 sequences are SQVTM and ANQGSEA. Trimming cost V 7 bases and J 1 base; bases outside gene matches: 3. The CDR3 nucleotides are TGCAGCGCGGGACAGATCCAAGAGACCCAGTACTTC. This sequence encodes CSAGQIQETQYF.

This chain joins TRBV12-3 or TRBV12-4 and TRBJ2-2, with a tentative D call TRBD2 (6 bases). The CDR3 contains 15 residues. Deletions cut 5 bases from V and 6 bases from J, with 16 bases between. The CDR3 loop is CASSPGGTSSGELFF. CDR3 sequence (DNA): TGTGCCAGCAGTCCTGGGGGGACTTCCTCCGGGGAGCTGTTTTTT.

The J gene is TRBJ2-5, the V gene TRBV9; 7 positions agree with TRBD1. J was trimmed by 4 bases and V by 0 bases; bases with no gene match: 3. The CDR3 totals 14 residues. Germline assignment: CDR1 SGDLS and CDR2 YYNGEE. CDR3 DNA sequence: TGTGCCAGCAGCGTAGAAGGGGGCGGAGAGACCCAGTACTTC. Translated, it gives CASSVEGGGETQYF.

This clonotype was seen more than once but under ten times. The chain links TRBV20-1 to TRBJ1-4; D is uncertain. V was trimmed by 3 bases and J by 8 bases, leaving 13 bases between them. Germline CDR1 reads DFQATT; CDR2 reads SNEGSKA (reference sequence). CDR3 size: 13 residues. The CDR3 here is CSAREPAGEKLFF. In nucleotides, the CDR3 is TGCAGTGCTAGGGAGCCGGCGGGGGAAAAACTGTTTTTT.

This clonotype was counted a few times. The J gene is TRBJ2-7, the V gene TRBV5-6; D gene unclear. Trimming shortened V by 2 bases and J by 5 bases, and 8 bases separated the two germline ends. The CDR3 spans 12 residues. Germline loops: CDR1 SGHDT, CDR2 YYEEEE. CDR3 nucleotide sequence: TGTGCCAGCAGCTTTACGATGAACGAGCAGTACTTC. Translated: CASSFTMNEQYF.

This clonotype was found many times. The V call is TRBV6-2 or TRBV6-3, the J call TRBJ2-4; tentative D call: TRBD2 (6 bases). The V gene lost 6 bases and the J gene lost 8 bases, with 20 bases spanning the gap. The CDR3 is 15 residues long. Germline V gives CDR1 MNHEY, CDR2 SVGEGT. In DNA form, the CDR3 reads TGTGCCAGCAGCCACAGGTTACAAGGAGGGGACATTCAGTACTTC. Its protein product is CASSHRLQGGDIQYF.

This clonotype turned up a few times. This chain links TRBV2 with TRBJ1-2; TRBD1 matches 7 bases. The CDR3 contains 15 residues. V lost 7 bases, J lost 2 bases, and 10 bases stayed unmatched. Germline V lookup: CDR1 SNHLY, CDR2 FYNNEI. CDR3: CASTQGGQFNYGYTF. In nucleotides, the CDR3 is TGTGCCAGCACCCAGGGGGGACAGTTCAACTATGGCTACACCTTC.

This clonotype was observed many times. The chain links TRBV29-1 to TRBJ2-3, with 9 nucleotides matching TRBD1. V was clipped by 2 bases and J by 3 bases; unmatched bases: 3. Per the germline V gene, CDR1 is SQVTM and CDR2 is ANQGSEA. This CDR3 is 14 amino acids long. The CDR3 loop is CSVERQGGTDTQYF. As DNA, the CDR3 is TGCAGCGTTGAACGACAGGGGGGAACAGATACGCAGTATTTT.

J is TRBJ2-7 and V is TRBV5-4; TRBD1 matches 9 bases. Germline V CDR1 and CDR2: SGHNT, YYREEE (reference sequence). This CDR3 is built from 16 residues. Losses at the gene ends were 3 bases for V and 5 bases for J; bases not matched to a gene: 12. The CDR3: CASSWRAGTGTHEQYF. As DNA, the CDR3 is TGTGCCAGCAGCTGGAGGGCCGGGACAGGGACACACGAGCAGTACTTC.

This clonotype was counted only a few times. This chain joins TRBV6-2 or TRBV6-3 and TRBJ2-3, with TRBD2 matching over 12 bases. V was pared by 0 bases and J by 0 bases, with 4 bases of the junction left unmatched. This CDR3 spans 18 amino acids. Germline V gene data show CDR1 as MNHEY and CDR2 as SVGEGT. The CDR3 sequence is CASSYSRLAGESTDTQYF. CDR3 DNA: TGTGCCAGCAGTTACTCCCGACTAGCGGGAGAGAGCACAGATACGCAGTATTTT.

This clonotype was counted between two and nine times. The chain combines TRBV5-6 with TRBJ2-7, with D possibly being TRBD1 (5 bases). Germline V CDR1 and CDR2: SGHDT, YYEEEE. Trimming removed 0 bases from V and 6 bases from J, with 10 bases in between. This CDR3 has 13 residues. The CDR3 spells CASSLAGLGEQYF. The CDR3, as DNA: TGTGCCAGCAGCTTGGCAGGGCTCGGCGAGCAGTACTTC.

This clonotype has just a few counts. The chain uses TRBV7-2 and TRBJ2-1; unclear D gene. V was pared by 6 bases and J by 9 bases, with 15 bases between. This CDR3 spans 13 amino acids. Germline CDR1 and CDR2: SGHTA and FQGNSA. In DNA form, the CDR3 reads TGTGCCAGCAGACTGACTTCATCTCGTGAGCAGTTCTTC. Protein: CASRLTSSREQFF.

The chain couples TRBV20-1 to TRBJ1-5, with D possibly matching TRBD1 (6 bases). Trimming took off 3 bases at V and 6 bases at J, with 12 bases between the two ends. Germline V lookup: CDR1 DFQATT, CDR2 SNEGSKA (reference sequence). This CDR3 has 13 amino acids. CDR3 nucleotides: TGCAGTGCTAGTACAGGGCTCGGTCAGCCCCAGCATTTT. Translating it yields CSASTGLGQPQHF.

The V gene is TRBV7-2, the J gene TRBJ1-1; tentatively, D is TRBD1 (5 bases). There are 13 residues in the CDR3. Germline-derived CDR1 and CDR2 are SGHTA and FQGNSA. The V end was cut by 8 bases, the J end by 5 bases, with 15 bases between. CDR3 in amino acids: CASGKQEGTEAFF. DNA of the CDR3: TGTGCCAGCGGCAAACAGGAGGGTACTGAAGCTTTCTTT.

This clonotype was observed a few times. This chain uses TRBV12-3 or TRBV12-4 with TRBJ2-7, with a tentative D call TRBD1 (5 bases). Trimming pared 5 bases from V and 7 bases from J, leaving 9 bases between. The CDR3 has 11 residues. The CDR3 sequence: CASSLNREQYF. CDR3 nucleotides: TGTGCCAGCAGTCTAAACAGGGAGCAGTACTTC.

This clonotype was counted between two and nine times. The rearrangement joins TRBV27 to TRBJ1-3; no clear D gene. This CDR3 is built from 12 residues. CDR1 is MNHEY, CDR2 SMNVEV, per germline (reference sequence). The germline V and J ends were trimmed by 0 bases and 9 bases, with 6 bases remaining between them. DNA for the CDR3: TGTGCCAGCAGTTTATCCCCCCCCACCATATATTTT. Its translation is CASSLSPPTIYF.